These T cell receptor beta chains were read from a single sample in a study of T cell changes during pregnancy in multiple sclerosis. Some clones are missing from TCRdb's copy, which holds only in-frame ones; the method was immunoSEQ multiplex PCR. Of 30,000 to 40,000 clones in the sample, 90% were seen once. The sample in question was peripheral blood, obtained in the third trimester of pregnancy. The source of these receptors is a female donor in good health, enrolled as a control in a pregnancy study. Each CDR3 is given with its conserved first and last residue. The D gene is left open where the match is weak. Clone size appears in some rows only: once, few, many, or a class for an expanded clone.

j_call d_call cdr3_length clone_size v_call cdr3_nt cdr3_aa
TRBJ1-6 . 18 . TRBV4-2 TGTGCCAGCAGCCCGCGGACAGACTTATACTCCTATAATTCACCCCTCCACTTT CASSPRTDLYSYNSPLHF
TRBJ2-3 TRBD2 16 . TRBV18 TGTGCCAGCTCTCGCACTAGCGGGGGGGCCCGAGATACGCAGTATTTT CASSRTSGGARDTQYF
TRBJ1-2 . 15 few TRBV12-5 TGTGCTAGTGGTTTGGTACTCAGGGGTGGGGGCGGCTACACCTTC CASGLVLRGGGGYTF
TRBJ1-6 . 13 . TRBV6-6 TGTGCCACTGCACGGACAGTAAATTCACCCCTCCACTTT CATARTVNSPLHF
TRBJ2-5 TRBD2 17 . TRBV5-4 TGTGCCAGCAGCCTCGGACTAGCGGGGGGGAATCAAGAGACCCAGTACTTC CASSLGLAGGNQETQYF
TRBJ1-2 . 11 . TRBV29-1 TGCAGCGTTGTCTCCCTCTATGGCTACACCTTC CSVVSLYGYTF
TRBJ2-3 . 14 . TRBV11-2 TGTGCCAGCAGCTTAGACAGGCTTACAGATACGCAGTATTTT CASSLDRLTDTQYF
TRBJ2-5 . 15 . TRBV2 TGTGCCAGCAGTCCTCCTAATACGGGGCAAGAGACCCAGTACTTC CASSPPNTGQETQYF
TRBJ2-1 . 14 . TRBV23-1 TGCGCCAGCAGGATCCTACTAGAACGCAATGAGCAGTTCTTC CASRILLERNEQFF
TRBJ1-3 TRBD1 15 . TRBV6-5 TGTGCCAGCAGTGGGGACAGGGGTTTAGGTAACACCATATATTTT CASSGDRGLGNTIYF
TRBJ1-5 . 14 . TRBV11-2 TGTGCCAGCAGCTTAGGCCAGTTCAATCAGCCCCAGCATTTT CASSLGQFNQPQHF
TRBJ2-2 . 15 . TRBV9 TGTGCCAGCAGCCCGAGGGGGGGGAACACCGGGGAGCTGTTTTTT CASSPRGGNTGELFF
TRBJ2-1 . 14 . TRBV27 TGTGCCAGCAGTTTCAGTGTCAGTTCCAATGAGCAGTTCTTC CASSFSVSSNEQFF
TRBJ1-3 . 13 . TRBV6-5 TGTGCCAGCAGTTACGTACAGGGAAACACCATATATTTT CASSYVQGNTIYF
TRBJ2-5 . 15 . TRBV9 TGTGCCAGCAGCGTAGCAGGGAAGTACCAAGAGACCCAGTACTTC CASSVAGKYQETQYF
TRBJ1-4 . 16 . TRBV6-1 TGTGCCAGCAGTGAAGCAGGGGTATCAACTAATGAAAAACTGTTTTTT CASSEAGVSTNEKLFF
TRBJ2-4 TRBD1 15 . TRBV28 TGTGCCAGCAGCCCTGACAGGGCTGCCAAAAACATTCAGTACTTC CASSPDRAAKNIQYF
TRBJ1-3 TRBD1 17 . TRBV10-2 TGCGCCAGCAGTGAGTCGAGGACAGGGGGTTTTGGAAACACCATATATTTT CASSESRTGGFGNTIYF
TRBJ2-7 TRBD1 14 . TRBV13 TGTGCCAGCAGCGCGGTAGGGGGCGGGTACGAGCAGTACTTC CASSAVGGGYEQYF
TRBJ2-1 . 14 once TRBV9 TGTGCCAGCAGCGTAACCAGGGGGGATGGTGAGCAGTTCTTC CASSVTRGDGEQFF
TRBJ1-5 . 15 . TRBV30 TGTGCCTGGAGTGTACCTGTGGTAGGCAATCAGCCCCAGCATTTT CAWSVPVVGNQPQHF